This T cell receptor (beta chain) was recovered during a study of identical twins. General study points: Surplus twin overlap in beta out-of-frame sequences was less pronounced.

Template switching added a universal primer site; cDNA carried unique molecular identifiers. TCRdb ran MiXCR on the 5' RACE reads and lists one entry per CDR3 protein. The sample has over 500,000 distinct CDR3 sequences, under 25% seen once. In its sample, this clonotype was seen a few times. The antigen remains unidentified. Looked up from germline, CDR1 is MNHEY and CDR2 is SVGAGI. Trimming took off 2 bases at V and 8 bases at J, with 9 bases between the two ends. This CDR3 region has 12 residues. This same sample was also part of a study on T cells expressing NK-cell markers. That work contributes: Restricting sorting to alpha-beta TCR T cells was achieved in several experiments by an anti-gamma-delta TCR antibody. Researchers report these clonotypes also headed the CD3+CD56-NKG2C+ fraction in several donors.

The material sequenced was CD4+ T cells sorted from blood. The source is a woman younger than 30 in good health. This sequence joins TRBV6-5 and TRBJ1-2; the D is unclear. CDR3 sequence (DNA): TGTGCCAGCAGTTACGTTGGAGAAGGCTACACCTTC. This encodes CASSYVGEGYTF.